These 29 T cell receptor beta chains came from one sample sequenced in a study of regulatory T cells in long-lasting Graves disease. To make TCR beta libraries, researchers used iRepertoire HTBI primers and Arm-PCR of CDR3 regions. Each CDR3 protein gets one entry after TCRdb re-called the multiplex PCR reads with MiXCR. Among about 350,000 distinct CDR3 sequences listed, around 15% were seen once. Time point given: newly diagnosed GD, antithyroid drugs for less than 3 months. The TCR library used RNA extracted from PBMCs. This sample was also put to use in a study of T cells in Graves' hyperthyroidism and ophthalmopathy.

This sample comprised peripheral blood mononuclear cells (PBMCs), obtained at new diagnosis, from a patient treated with antithyroid drugs. Every receptor here comes from a young woman with Graves disease.

This clonotype was observed many times. The gene calls are TRBV3-1 and TRBJ1-2, with a weak D call TRBD1 (6 bases). The germline gives CDR1 LGHDT, CDR2 YNNKEL (reference sequence). CDR3 length: 14 residues. The V end was cut by 2 bases, the J end by 3 bases, with 10 bases between. The CDR3 protein is CASSQPGVDYGYTF. The DNA of the CDR3 is TGTGCCAGCAGCCAACCAGGGGTGGACTATGGCTACACCTTC.

The table lists this clonotype with a few counts. This rearrangement joins TRBV24-1 to TRBJ2-5; D remains ambiguous. V was clipped by 4 bases and J by 2 bases, with 10 bases between them. The germline V gene encodes CDR1 KGHDR and CDR2 SFDVKD. The length of the CDR3 is 14 residues. The CDR3 DNA sequence: TGTGCCACCAGTGACCGCAGGATACAAGAGACCCAGTACTTC. Amino acid sequence: CATSDRRIQETQYF.

This clonotype was seen only a few times. The rearrangement joins TRBV19 to TRBJ2-7, with TRBD1 matching over 9 bases. The germline CDR1 and CDR2 sequences are LNHDA and SQIVND (reference sequence). The CDR3 has 14 residues. V was clipped by 8 bases and J by 2 bases; unmatched bases: 7. CDR3: CASRMGQGTYEQYF. The CDR3 nucleotides are TGTGCCAGTCGAATGGGACAGGGAACCTACGAGCAGTACTTC. Full variable domain (outside the CDR3, taken from reference TRBV19 and TRBJ2-7): DGGITQSPKYLFRKEGQNVTLSCEQNLNHDAMYWYRQDPGQGLRLIYYSQIVNDFQKGDIAEGYSVSREKKESFPLTVTSAQKNPTAFYLCASRMGQGTYEQYFGPGTRLTVT.

Many counts were recorded for this clonotype. The genes are TRBV6-1 and TRBJ2-3, with TRBD2 matching over 7 bases. V shed 5 bases and J 1 base; nucleotides not matched to a gene: 6. The CDR3 covers 15 residues. Germline V gene data show CDR1 as MNHNS and CDR2 as SASEGT. For the CDR3, the DNA is TGTGCCAGCAGTCCCTTGGGGGGGGGCACAGATACGCAGTATTTT. Amino acid sequence: CASSPLGGGTDTQYF.

There are many counts of this clonotype. The gene calls are TRBV6-1 and TRBJ2-7, with 9 bases lining up with TRBD2. Unmatched junction bases numbered 7, after V lost 5 bases and J lost 2 bases. The germline V gene has CDR1 MNHNS and CDR2 SASEGT. The CDR3 spans 15 residues. In nucleotides, the CDR3 is TGTGCCAGCAGTCCCTCCCCTAGCGGGACCTACGAGCAGTACTTC. Translation gives CASSPSPSGTYEQYF.

The chain combines TRBV3-1 with TRBJ2-7; no clear D. Germline CDR1 is LGHDT and CDR2 is YNNKEL (reference sequence). Trimming shortened V by 1 base and J by 9 bases, and 10 bases separated the two germline ends. The length of the CDR3 is 12 residues. The CDR3 here is CASSQGIVGQYF. The DNA of the CDR3 is TGTGCCAGCAGCCAAGGAATCGTCGGGCAGTACTTC.

At least ten counts were recorded for this clonotype. The chain is built from TRBV28 and TRBJ2-5, with D possibly TRBD2 on 7 matching bases. The CDR3 spans 15 residues. Trimming removed 3 bases from V and 3 bases from J, with 14 bases in between. Germline V gene sequence: CDR1 MDHEN, CDR2 SYDVKM. In DNA form, the CDR3 reads TGTGCCAGCAGTTTGGGGGCGGCGGGAGAAGAGACCCAGTACTTC. It specifies CASSLGAAGEETQYF.

This clonotype was found many times. The genes are TRBV6-1 and TRBJ2-7; D could derive from TRBD1 or TRBD2 (5 bases each). Between the trimmed V and J ends, which lost 6 bases and 4 bases, there was a span of 19 bases. The CDR3 has 15 residues. Germline V CDR1 and CDR2: MNHNS, SASEGT. Here the CDR3 DNA reads TGTGCCAGCAGCGGGAACGTCGGGGCCCTATACGAGCAGTACTTC. This codes for CASSGNVGALYEQYF.

At least ten counts were recorded for this clonotype. The chain has TRBV6-5 and TRBJ2-2; 8 positions match TRBD2. J lost 4 bases, V lost 2 bases, and 3 bases had no gene match. Germline CDR1 MNHEY, CDR2 SVGAGI. The CDR3 has 15 residues. The CDR3 DNA sequence: TGTGCCAGCAGTTACGGCGGGAGGCCCACCGGGGAGCTGTTTTTT. It is translated as CASSYGGRPTGELFF.

For this clonotype: A read error may explain this, as a much larger clone is one base away. The rearrangement uses TRBV28 and TRBJ2-3; D is unresolved. CDR1 is MDHEN and CDR2 is SYDVKM in the germline V gene. The CDR3 loop spans 12 amino acids. The chain's CDR3 is CANSFSRVTQYF. Written as DNA, the CDR3 is TGTGCCAACAGTTTTTCTAGGGTTACGCAGTATTTT.

The V and J genes are TRBV2 and TRBJ1-5; 9 bases line up with TRBD1. V lost 5 bases to trimming and J lost 7 bases; unmatched junction nucleotides: 9. Germline V gene lookup returns CDR1 SNHLY and CDR2 FYNNEI. The CDR3 is 15 amino acids. For the CDR3, the DNA is TGTGCCAGCAGTTTAACAGGGGGCGAGGAGCAGCCCCAGCATTTT. Translated, it gives CASSLTGGEEQPQHF. The entire variable domain, with the rest obtained from reference TRBV2 and TRBJ1-5, is as follows: EPEVTQTPSHQVTQMGQEVILRCVPISNHLYFYWYRQILGQKVEFLVSFYNNEISEKSEIFDDQFSVERPDGSNFTLKIRSTKLEDSAMYFCASSLTGGEEQPQHFGDGTRLSIL.

This clonotype came up many times. The V call is TRBV6-1, the J call TRBJ1-5; no definite D call. Germline assignment: CDR1 MNHNS and CDR2 SASEGT. The CDR3 totals 17 residues. V was clipped by 6 bases and J by 0 bases, with 18 bases between them. DNA of the CDR3: TGTGCCAGCAGGCCCGTGGCGGGCGCAGGTAGCAATCAGCCCCAGCATTTT. Protein: CASRPVAGAGSNQPQHF.

As concerns this clonotype: One base away lies a much larger clone, so this may be a sequencing read error. CDR3 loop: CASSPSKNQPRHF. As DNA, the CDR3 is TGTGCCAGCAGCCCCAGCAAAAATCAGCCCCGGCATTTT. The gene calls are TRBV6-1 and TRBJ1-5; D uncertain. Germline V lookup: CDR1 MNHNS, CDR2 SASEGT. The CDR3 contains 13 residues.

The genes are TRBV6-1 and TRBJ2-3, with a possible D match to TRBD2 (6 bases). Germline V lookup: CDR1 MNHNS, CDR2 SASEGT. V lost 7 bases to trimming and J lost 2 bases, with 19 bases between them. The CDR3 totals 16 residues. The CDR3 reads CASTRSPGDNTDTQYF. DNA of the CDR3: TGTGCCAGCACTCGGTCTCCGGGGGATAACACAGATACGCAGTATTTT.

This chain joins TRBV5-4 and TRBJ2-2, with D uncertain. Germline V CDR1 and CDR2: SGHNT, YYREEE (reference sequence). This CDR3 region has 12 residues. V shed 4 bases and J shed 7 bases, with 8 bases lying between them. The CDR3 sequence is CASSQIDGELFF. DNA of the CDR3: TGTGCCAGCAGCCAGATAGACGGGGAGCTGTTTTTT.

This clonotype was observed many times. The chain couples TRBV12-3 or TRBV12-4 to TRBJ2-3; 12 nucleotides align to TRBD2. Trimming took 3 bases from V and 3 from J; bases not matched to a gene: 4. The CDR3 loop spans 16 amino acids. The CDR3 sequence is CASSLTSGSGTDTQYF. The CDR3 DNA reads TGTGCCAGCAGTTTGACTAGCGGGAGTGGGACAGATACGCAGTATTTT.

In this sample, this clonotype turned up a few times. Here the CDR3 reads CASWDRVSEQYF. Written as DNA, the CDR3 is TGTGCCAGCTGGGACAGGGTATCCGAGCAGTACTTC. This chain joins TRBV27 and TRBJ2-3; 9 bases are shared with TRBD1. The last part of the DNA fits TRBJ2-7 better; the J call may be wrong. This CDR3 is 12 amino acids long. CDR1 MNHEY and CDR2 SMNVEV come from the germline V gene (reference sequence).

This clonotype was counted at least ten times. This chain connects TRBV5-1 to TRBJ2-1; TRBD2 matches 11 bases. Germline loops: CDR1 SGHRS, CDR2 YFSETQ. The CDR3 covers 16 residues. The J segment lost 8 bases and the V segment lost 5 bases, leaving 12 bases of the junction unmatched. The CDR3 spells CASRQTIAGGPDEQFF. For the CDR3, the DNA is TGCGCCAGCAGACAAACTATAGCGGGAGGGCCAGATGAGCAGTTCTTC.

This clonotype appeared many times. This chain uses TRBV3-1 with TRBJ2-2, with TRBD1 matching over 8 bases. The V and J ends lost 6 bases and 6 bases, in that order; junction bases with no gene match: 9. The germline V gene encodes CDR1 LGHDT and CDR2 YNNKEL (reference sequence). This CDR3 contains 15 residues. The CDR3 DNA reads TGTGCCAGCAGTCAGGGGGCAACTAGATCCGGGGAGCTGTTTTTT. This translates into CASSQGATRSGELFF.

The chain carries TRBV28 and TRBJ2-3; the match to TRBD1 covers 8 bases. CDR1 and CDR2 (germline): MDHEN, SYDVKM. V gave up 6 bases and J gave up 5 bases; unmatched junction bases: 7. The CDR3 is made up of 14 amino acids. Here the CDR3 DNA reads TGTGCCAGCAGGGGGGACAGGACGAAAGATACGCAGTATTTT. It specifies CASRGDRTKDTQYF.

Note on this clonotype: A much larger clone differs by one base, so this may be a read error. The chain recombines TRBV5-1 with TRBJ2-2; TRBD2 aligns across 10 bases. The germline gives CDR1 SGHRS, CDR2 YFSETQ. The CDR3 consists of 16 residues. Written as DNA, the CDR3 is TGCGCCAGCAGCTTCCGTAGCGGGAGGTTAACCGGGCAGCTGTTTTTT. Amino acid sequence: CASSFRSGRLTGQLFF.

This clonotype was seen many times. V is TRBV30 and J is TRBJ1-5; 8 positions match TRBD1. Trimming cost V 2 bases and J 4 bases; bases outside gene matches: 4. The CDR3 runs to 14 residues. Germline values: CDR1 GTSNPN, CDR2 SVGIG (reference sequence). CDR3 region: CAWSLGQGNQPQHF. As DNA, the CDR3 is TGTGCCTGGAGTCTCGGACAGGGAAATCAGCCCCAGCATTTT.

V and J are TRBV10-3 and TRBJ2-7; TRBD2 might be the D (5 bases). The V end was cut by 2 bases, the J end by 1 base, with 15 bases between. CDR3 size: 16 residues. Looked up from germline, CDR1 is ENHRY and CDR2 is SYGVKD. CDR3 protein: CAISELHTEGSYEQYF. CDR3 nucleotide sequence: TGTGCCATCAGTGAGCTCCACACCGAGGGATCCTACGAGCAGTACTTC.

This clonotype appeared many times. The rearrangement links TRBV20-1 to TRBJ2-3; a weak D match, TRBD1 (6 bases). The CDR3 loop spans 16 amino acids. V lost 3 bases and J lost 2, with 18 bases in between. Germline lookup yields CDR1 DFQATT and CDR2 SNEGSKA (reference sequence). CDR3 DNA sequence: TGCAGTGCTAGTAAAGGGGAAACAGGGAACACAGATACGCAGTATTTT. Protein: CSASKGETGNTDTQYF.

This clonotype has ten or more counts. The chain has TRBV3-1 and TRBJ2-7, with 11 nucleotides matching TRBD1. The V gene's germline CDR1 is LGHDT and CDR2 YNNKEL (reference sequence). With V trimmed by 4 bases and J by 3 bases, 2 bases remained unmatched. The CDR3 is 14 residues long. Here the CDR3 reads CASSRDRGNYEQYF. The CDR3 DNA follows: TGTGCCAGCAGCCGGGACAGGGGGAACTACGAGCAGTACTTC.

The chain is built from TRBV29-1 and TRBJ1-1; weak D call: TRBD1 (6 bases). In germline, CDR1 is SQVTM, CDR2 ANQGSEA. Trimming pared 7 bases from V and 6 bases from J, leaving 18 bases between. CDR3 size: 13 residues. CDR3 bases: TGCAGCGCCCGGGGGGCTCAGGGCGCTGAAGCTTTCTTT. Translation gives CSARGAQGAEAFF.

This clonotype was seen ten or more times. This chain connects TRBV10-3 to TRBJ2-1; 7 positions match TRBD2. This CDR3 region has 13 residues. Germline lookup yields CDR1 ENHRY and CDR2 SYGVKD. The J segment lost 7 bases and the V segment lost 10 bases, leaving 10 bases of the junction unmatched. CDR3 coding DNA: TGTGCCACCGGGGGGTCCACACGGAATGAGCAGTTCTTC. This codes for CATGGSTRNEQFF.

This clonotype was counted at least ten times. The genes are TRBV6-2 or TRBV6-3 and TRBJ2-1; 7 bases are a match to TRBD1. Germline CDR1 is MNHEY and CDR2 is SVGEGT. The CDR3 runs to 16 residues. J lost 7 bases, V lost 0 bases, and 9 bases had no gene match. The CDR3 loop is CASSYSGGGQLNEQFF. CDR3 DNA sequence: TGTGCCAGCAGTTACTCAGGGGGCGGGCAATTGAATGAGCAGTTCTTC.

This clonotype came up many times. The chain employs TRBV11-2 and TRBJ2-2, with D tentatively TRBD2 (6 bases). Germline V lookup: CDR1 SGHAT, CDR2 FQNNGV. This CDR3 region has 15 residues. V was clipped by 5 bases and J by 5 bases, with 15 bases between them. CDR3 region: CASSLSGERTGELFF. The CDR3 DNA reads as TGTGCCAGCAGCCTCTCGGGGGAGAGAACCGGGGAGCTGTTTTTT.